A few counts support the clone carrying this T cell receptor (beta chain). V lost 3 bases and J lost 5; bases outside the gene matches: 8. This CDR3 contains 15 residues. The germline gives CDR1 MNHNS, CDR2 SASEGT. The data were produced by immunoSEQ multiplex PCR, yet TCRdb's version contains in-frame clones alone and is incomplete. The sample contains around 190,000 clones, around nine tenths of which appear only once. These data are taken from a study of blood T cell repertoires in COVID-19. Sequences were obtained from peripheral blood. The clonotype comes from a man between 18 and 35 years old with active or convalescent COVID-19. The chain employs TRBV6-1 and TRBJ1-2; 8 nucleotides line up with TRBD1. The CDR3 coding sequence is TGTGCCAGCAGTGAGGGTCAGGACAGGGCGTATGGCTACACCTTC. Encoded protein: CASSEGQDRAYGYTF.